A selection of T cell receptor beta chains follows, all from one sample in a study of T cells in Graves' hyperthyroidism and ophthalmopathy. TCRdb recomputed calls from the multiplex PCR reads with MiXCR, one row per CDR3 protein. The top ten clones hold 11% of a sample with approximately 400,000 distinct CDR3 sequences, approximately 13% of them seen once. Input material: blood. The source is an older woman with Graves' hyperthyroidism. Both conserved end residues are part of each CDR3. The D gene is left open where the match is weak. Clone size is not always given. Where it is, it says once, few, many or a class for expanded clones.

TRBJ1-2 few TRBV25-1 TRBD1 TGTGCCAGCAGTGCGCGGACAGGGGTCGCTGGCTACACCTTC CASSARTGVAGYTF
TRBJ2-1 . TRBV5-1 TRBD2 TGTGCCAGCAGCTCGGGACTAGCGGGAGAAACTGATGAGCAGTTCTTC CASSSGLAGETDEQFF
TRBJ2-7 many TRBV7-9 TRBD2 TGTGCCAGCAGCCCACTAGCGGGACCCTACGAGCAGTACTTC CASSPLAGPYEQYF
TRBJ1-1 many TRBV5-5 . TGTGCCAGCAGCTTGATGGGGTATAGTGGGAACACTGAAGCTTTCTTT CASSLMGYSGNTEAFF
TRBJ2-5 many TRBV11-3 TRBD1 TGTGCCAGCAGCCTCAGGGGGAAATCGGGCCAAGAGACCCAGTACTTC CASSLRGKSGQETQYF
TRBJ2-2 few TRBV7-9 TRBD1 TGTGCCAGCAGCCCCCAACCCGGGACAGGAAAAACTAACACCGGGGAGCTGTTTTTT CASSPQPGTGKTNTGELFF
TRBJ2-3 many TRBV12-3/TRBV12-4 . TGTGCCAGCAGTCCCGAGGGACTCAGCACAGATACGCAGTATTTT CASSPEGLSTDTQYF
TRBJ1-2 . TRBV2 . TGTGCCAGCAGTGTAGGGGCAGGGAGTGGCTACACCTTC CASSVGAGSGYTF
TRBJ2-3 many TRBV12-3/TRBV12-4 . TGTGCCATGGGGACGCAAAGCACAGATACGCAGTATTTT CAMGTQSTDTQYF
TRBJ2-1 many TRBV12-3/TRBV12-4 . TGTGCCAGCAGCACACGTAACAATGAGCAGTTCTTC CASSTRNNEQFF
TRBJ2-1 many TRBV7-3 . TGTGCCAGCAGCTTAGCGGGATCCTTCAATGAGCAGTTCTTC CASSLAGSFNEQFF
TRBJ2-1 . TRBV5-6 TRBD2 TGTGCCAGCACCCGACTAGCGGGGGGCCCTGAGCAGTTCTTC CASTRLAGGPEQFF
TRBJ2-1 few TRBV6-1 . TGTGCCAGCAGTTTAAGGGACTCCAATGAGCAGTTCTTC CASSLRDSNEQFF
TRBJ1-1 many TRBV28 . TGTGCCAGCAGTTTGTCGGACAGCCTTTGGTCTGAAGCTTTCTTT CASSLSDSLWSEAFF
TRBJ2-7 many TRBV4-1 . TGCGCCAGCAGCCAAGAGAAGGGGTCCTACGAGCAGTACTTC CASSQEKGSYEQYF
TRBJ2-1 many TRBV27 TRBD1 TGTGCCAGCAGACACAGGGGTAATGAGCAGTTCTTC CASRHRGNEQFF
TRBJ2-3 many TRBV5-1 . TGCGCCAGCAGCCGTTACACAGATACGCAGTATTTT CASSRYTDTQYF
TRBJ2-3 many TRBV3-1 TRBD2 TGTGCCAGCAGCCAAGGGGGGAGCGGGAGGGATACGCAGTATTTT CASSQGGSGRDTQYF
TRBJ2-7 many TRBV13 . TGTGCCAGCAGACCTCAAGGGGTTAGCGAGCAGTACTTC CASRPQGVSEQYF
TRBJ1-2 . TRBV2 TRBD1 TGTGCCAGCAGTTTTAGGGGGCAGGGGGATGGCTACACCTTC CASSFRGQGDGYTF
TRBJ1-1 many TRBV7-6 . TGTGCCAGCAGCTCGGAATGGTTTATGAACACTGAAGCTTTCTTT CASSSEWFMNTEAFF
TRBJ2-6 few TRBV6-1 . TGTGCCAGCAGGGACCGGCTTAAGGGGGCCAACGTCCTGACTTTC CASRDRLKGANVLTF
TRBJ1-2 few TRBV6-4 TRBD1 TGTGCCAGCAGTGACGGGACAGGGACTGGCTACACCTTC CASSDGTGTGYTF
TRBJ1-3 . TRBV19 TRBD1 TGTGCCAGTAGGACTCACGGACAGGGAGGGAGTGCTGGAAACACCATATATTTT CASRTHGQGGSAGNTIYF
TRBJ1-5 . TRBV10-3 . TGTGCCAGTGGGGCGGGGGCGGGCGATCAGCCCCAGCATTTT CASGAGAGDQPQHF
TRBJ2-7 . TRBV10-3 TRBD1 TGTGCCATCAGCGCCGGACAGGGGTACGAGCAGTACTTC CAISAGQGYEQYF
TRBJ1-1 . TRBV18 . TGTGCCAGCTCACCACAGGCAGCCACTGAAGCTTTCTTT CASSPQAATEAFF
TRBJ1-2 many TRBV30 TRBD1 TGTGCCTGGAGTGCGGGGACAGACTATGGCTACACCTTC CAWSAGTDYGYTF
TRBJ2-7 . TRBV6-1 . TGTGCCAGCAGTGTCCTCCGGGGAAACGAGCAGTACTTC CASSVLRGNEQYF
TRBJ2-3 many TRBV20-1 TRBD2 TGCAGTGCCATGACTAGCGGGAGCACAGATACGCAGTATTTT CSAMTSGSTDTQYF
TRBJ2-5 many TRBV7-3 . TGTGCCAGCAGTCTTAAAGGGGGGGTCACCAAAGAGACCCAGTACTTC CASSLKGGVTKETQYF
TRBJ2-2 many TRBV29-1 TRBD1 TGCAGCGTTGAGGACAGGGGGCGAACCGGGGAGCTGTTTTTT CSVEDRGRTGELFF
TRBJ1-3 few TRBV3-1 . TGTGCCAGCAGCCATCACCGGGGAGCGGGAAACACCATATATTTT CASSHHRGAGNTIYF
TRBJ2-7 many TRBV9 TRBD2 TGTGCCAGCAGCGTAGGACTAGGCGGGAGTCCCTACGAGCAGTACTTC CASSVGLGGSPYEQYF
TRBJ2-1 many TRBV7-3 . TGTGCCAGCAGCTTAAGCGGGACGGGCAATGAGCAGTTCTTC CASSLSGTGNEQFF
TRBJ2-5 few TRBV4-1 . TGCGCCAGCAGCTATGACTATAAAGAGACCCAGTACTTC CASSYDYKETQYF
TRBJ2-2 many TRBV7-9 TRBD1 TGTGCCAGCAGATCCGGGACAGTCAACACCGGGGAGCTGTTTTTT CASRSGTVNTGELFF
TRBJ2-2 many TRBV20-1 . TGCAGTGCTATGGGGGCCATGGGCACCGGGGAGCTGTTTTTT CSAMGAMGTGELFF
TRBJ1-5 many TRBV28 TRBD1 TGTGCCAGCAGTTCGGACAGGGCTCAGCCCCAGCATTTT CASSSDRAQPQHF
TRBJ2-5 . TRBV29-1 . TGCAACGTTGAAGTCGGCCCGACTGGGACCCAGTACTTC CNVEVGPTGTQYF
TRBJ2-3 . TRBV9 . TGTGCCAGCAGCGTAGGCGGTAGTTTGTCAGATACGCAGTATTTT CASSVGGSLSDTQYF